Shown below are 14 T cell receptor beta chains from a single sample sequenced in a study of blood T cell repertoires in COVID-19. Produced via immunoSEQ multiplex PCR; TCRdb's table is partial and in-frame only. The sample consists of 250,000 to 300,000 clones, over 65% of them appearing once. Sequenced material: peripheral blood. The receptors were gathered from a man in his sixties who had recovered from COVID-19.

This rearrangement joins TRBV10-1 to TRBJ2-2; TRBD1 agrees at 9 bases. The trim removed 6 bases at V and 5 bases at J, leaving 4 bases unmatched. This CDR3 comprises 14 residues. CDR1 and CDR2 (germline): WNHNN, SYGVQD (reference sequence). This CDR3 reads CASRSGTGTGELFF. The CDR3 nucleotides are TGCGCCAGCAGATCCGGGACAGGGACCGGGGAGCTGTTTTTT.

This clone appeared once. The genes are TRBV5-1 and TRBJ2-3; 10 positions match TRBD1. Germline trimming cut 0 bases from V and 4 bases from J; bases unmatched to any gene: 8. The CDR3 is made up of 17 amino acids. In germline, CDR1 is SGHRS, CDR2 YFSETQ. The CDR3 DNA follows: TGCGCCAGCAGCTTGGAAAGACCCGGACAGGGGGCAGATACGCAGTATTTT. Its translation is CASSLERPGQGADTQYF.

The V and J genes are TRBV6-6 and TRBJ2-1; 8 bases align to TRBD2. Trimming at V came to 6 bases and at J to 8 bases, leaving 6 bases not matched to a gene. From germline, CDR1 is MNHNY and CDR2 SVGAGI (reference sequence). CDR3 length equals 13 residues. Written as DNA, the CDR3 is TGTGCCAGCAGGAGCGGGAGTAGTGATGAGCAGTTCTTC. Encoded protein: CASRSGSSDEQFF.

The rearrangement uses TRBV10-1 and TRBJ2-2; D uncertain. The V end lost 3 bases, the J end lost 5 bases, and 7 bases lay between the germline ends. Per the germline V gene, CDR1 is WNHNN and CDR2 is SYGVQD (reference sequence). The CDR3 totals 13 residues. Written as DNA, the CDR3 is TGCGCCAGCAGTGACGAGGATACCGGGGAGCTGTTTTTT. As protein: CASSDEDTGELFF.

This chain joins TRBV5-4 and TRBJ2-3; D perhaps matches TRBD2 (6 bases). The CDR3 runs 15 residues. With 2 bases removed from V and 2 bases from J, the gap between germline ends came to 12 bases. The V gene's germline CDR1 is SGHNT and CDR2 YYREEE (reference sequence). The chain's CDR3 is CASSLGAGNTDTQYF. CDR3 in DNA: TGTGCCAGCAGCTTAGGGGCGGGAAACACAGATACGCAGTATTTT.

This clone was seen only a few times. The chain couples TRBV14 to TRBJ2-1; 12 bases are shared with TRBD2. From germline, CDR1 is SGHDN and CDR2 FVKESK. The CDR3 has 21 residues. Trimming took 1 base from V and 7 from J; bases not matched to a gene: 20. The CDR3 reads CASSQGSRALAGGTSRNEQFF. The DNA for the CDR3 is TGTGCCAGCAGCCAAGGGTCAAGAGCTCTAGCGGGGGGGACCTCTAGAAATGAGCAGTTCTTC.

The V gene is TRBV18, the J gene TRBJ1-5; the match to TRBD1 covers 8 bases. CDR1 is KGHSH and CDR2 is LQKENI in the germline V gene. The ends lost 3 bases at V and 0 bases at J; junction bases unmatched: 4. CDR3 size: 16 residues. The CDR3 reads CASSPKTGDSNQPQHF. For the CDR3, the DNA is TGTGCCAGCTCACCCAAGACAGGGGATAGCAATCAGCCCCAGCATTTT.

This chain links TRBV19 with TRBJ2-5, with 9 bases aligning to TRBD1. Germline V gene lookup returns CDR1 LNHDA and CDR2 SQIVND (reference sequence). The V gene end was trimmed by 4 bases and the J gene end by 5 bases; junction bases not matched to a gene: 8. The CDR3 extends over 15 amino acids. The CDR3 here is CASSTSRQGGETQYF. In DNA form, the CDR3 reads TGTGCCAGTAGTACATCTAGACAGGGGGGGGAGACCCAGTACTTC.

The chain uses TRBV27 and TRBJ1-2; D is uncertain. The CDR3 loop spans 15 amino acids. Germline-derived CDR1 and CDR2 are MNHEY and SMNVEV (reference sequence). V was clipped by 8 bases and J by 5 bases, with 21 bases between them. This CDR3 is CASGRSGGATYGYTF. CDR3 coding DNA: TGTGCCAGCGGACGTTCAGGAGGAGCCACATATGGCTACACCTTC.

This clone was observed a few times. The gene calls are TRBV11-2 and TRBJ1-4, with 11 positions matching TRBD1. The germline V gene encodes CDR1 SGHAT and CDR2 FQNNGV. The V and J ends lost 0 bases and 8 bases, in that order; junction bases with no gene match: 5. This CDR3 region has 16 residues. CDR3 residues: CASSLEGQGAGEKLFF. CDR3 bases: TGTGCCAGCAGCTTAGAAGGACAGGGGGCAGGAGAAAAACTGTTTTTT.

The chain links TRBV7-2 to TRBJ1-1; 11 positions match TRBD1. The ends lost 1 base at V and 7 bases at J; junction bases unmatched: 5. The CDR3 has 15 amino acids. CDR1 is SGHTA and CDR2 is FQGNSA in the germline V gene. Here the CDR3 DNA reads TGTGCCAGCAGCTTAGTGGGGACAGGGGGTATTGAAGCTTTCTTT. Protein: CASSLVGTGGIEAFF.

V gene TRBV5-1 combines with J gene TRBJ2-3; the D gene is possibly TRBD2 (6 bases). V lost 4 bases, J lost 6 bases, and 9 bases lay in between. Germline V gives CDR1 SGHRS, CDR2 YFSETQ. This CDR3 is built from 12 residues. CDR3 sequence: CASSRAGDTQYF. CDR3 nucleotide sequence: TGCGCCAGCAGCCGCGCGGGGGATACGCAGTATTTT. Combining the CDR3 with reference TRBV5-1 and TRBJ2-3 gives the whole variable domain KAGVTQTPRYLIKTRGQQVTLSCSPISGHRSVSWYQQTPGQGLQFLFEYFSETQRNKGNFPGRFSGRQFSNSRSEMNVSTLELGDSALYLCASSRAGDTQYFGPGTRLTVL.

The genes are TRBV5-1 and TRBJ2-5, with 7 bases that match TRBD2. This CDR3 comprises 12 residues. The V segment lost 3 bases and the J segment 5 bases; nucleotides outside the gene matches: 1. Germline values: CDR1 SGHRS, CDR2 YFSETQ. This CDR3 is CASSWEGETQYF. The CDR3 coding sequence is TGCGCCAGCAGCTGGGAGGGCGAGACCCAGTACTTC.

The chain has TRBV5-1 and TRBJ2-1, with D possibly being TRBD1 (6 bases). Germline lookup yields CDR1 SGHRS and CDR2 YFSETQ. The CDR3 extends over 17 amino acids. Deletions cut 0 bases from V and 5 bases from J, with 18 bases between. CDR3 in DNA: TGCGCCAGCAGCTTGGCCCGAGGGGGACCTGCAGACAATGAGCAGTTCTTC. Encoded protein: CASSLARGGPADNEQFF. Drawing the rest from reference TRBV5-1 and TRBJ2-1, the complete variable domain is KAGVTQTPRYLIKTRGQQVTLSCSPISGHRSVSWYQQTPGQGLQFLFEYFSETQRNKGNFPGRFSGRQFSNSRSEMNVSTLELGDSALYLCASSLARGGPADNEQFFGPGTRLTVL.